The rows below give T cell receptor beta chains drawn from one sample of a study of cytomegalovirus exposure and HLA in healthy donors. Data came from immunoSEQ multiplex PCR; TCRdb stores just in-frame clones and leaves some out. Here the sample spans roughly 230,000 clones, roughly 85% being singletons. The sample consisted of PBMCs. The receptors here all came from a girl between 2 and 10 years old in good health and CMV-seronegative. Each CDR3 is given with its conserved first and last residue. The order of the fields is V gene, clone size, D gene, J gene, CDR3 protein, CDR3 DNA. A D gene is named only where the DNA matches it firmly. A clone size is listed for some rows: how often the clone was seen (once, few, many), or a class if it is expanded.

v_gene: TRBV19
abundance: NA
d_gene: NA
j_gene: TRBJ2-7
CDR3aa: CASSAHYPRNEQYF
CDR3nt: TGTGCCAGTAGTGCCCACTACCCTCGGAACGAGCAGTACTTC

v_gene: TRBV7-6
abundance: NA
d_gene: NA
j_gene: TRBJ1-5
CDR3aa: CASSLALGSNQPQHF
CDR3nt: TGTGCCAGCAGCTTAGCGCTAGGTTCCAATCAGCCCCAGCATTTT

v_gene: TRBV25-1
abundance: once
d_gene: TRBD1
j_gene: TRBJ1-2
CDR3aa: CASSESGQGFKTHYGYTF
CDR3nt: TGTGCCAGCAGTGAATCGGGACAGGGTTTTAAAACCCACTATGGCTACACCTTC

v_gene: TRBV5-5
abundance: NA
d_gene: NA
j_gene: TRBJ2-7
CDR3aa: CASSQVSYEQYF
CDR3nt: TGTGCCAGCAGTCAGGTTAGCTACGAGCAGTACTTC

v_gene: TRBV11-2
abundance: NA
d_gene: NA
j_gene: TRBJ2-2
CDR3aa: CASISPPSGLRTGELFF
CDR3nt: TGTGCCAGCATCTCTCCCCCTTCGGGATTAAGAACCGGGGAGCTGTTTTTT

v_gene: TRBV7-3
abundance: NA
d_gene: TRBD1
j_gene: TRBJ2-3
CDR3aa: CASSLGDSSTDTQYF
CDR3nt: TGTGCCAGCAGCTTAGGGGACAGTAGCACAGATACGCAGTATTTT

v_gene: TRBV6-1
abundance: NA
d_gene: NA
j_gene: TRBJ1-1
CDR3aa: CASSEAGRDTEAFF
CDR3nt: TGTGCCAGCAGTGAAGCAGGGAGGGACACTGAAGCTTTCTTT

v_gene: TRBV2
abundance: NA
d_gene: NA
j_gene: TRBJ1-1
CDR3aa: CASSRSGRNTEAFF
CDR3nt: TGTGCCAGCAGCCGATCAGGGCGGAACACTGAAGCTTTCTTT

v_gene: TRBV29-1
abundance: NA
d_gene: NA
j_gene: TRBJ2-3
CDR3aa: CSAEAGLGTDTQYF
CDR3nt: TGCAGCGCTGAGGCGGGGTTGGGCACAGATACGCAGTATTTT

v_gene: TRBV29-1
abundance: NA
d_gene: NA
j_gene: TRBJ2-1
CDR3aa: CSVAGRASYEQFF
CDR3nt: TGCAGCGTTGCGGGCAGGGCGAGTTATGAGCAGTTCTTC

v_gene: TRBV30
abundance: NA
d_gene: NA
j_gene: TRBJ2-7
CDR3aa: CAWSVSGTLGSYEQYF
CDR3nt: TGTGCCTGGAGTGTCTCCGGGACACTTGGCTCCTACGAGCAGTACTTC

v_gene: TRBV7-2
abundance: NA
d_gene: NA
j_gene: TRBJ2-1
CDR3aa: CASSLGLAYNEQFF
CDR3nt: TGTGCCAGCAGCCTGGGACTCGCCTACAATGAGCAGTTCTTC

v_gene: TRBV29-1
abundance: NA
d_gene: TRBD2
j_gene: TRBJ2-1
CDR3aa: CSVRTSGRFRGEQFF
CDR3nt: TGCAGCGTTCGGACTAGCGGGAGGTTCCGGGGGGAGCAGTTCTTC

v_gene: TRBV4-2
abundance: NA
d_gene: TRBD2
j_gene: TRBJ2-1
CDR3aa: CASSQAPKSSGAFYNEQFF
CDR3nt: TGTGCCAGCAGCCAAGCCCCTAAGTCTAGCGGGGCTTTCTACAATGAGCAGTTCTTC

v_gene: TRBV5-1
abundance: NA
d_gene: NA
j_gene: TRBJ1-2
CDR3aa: CASSLEGAGGYTF
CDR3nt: TGCGCCAGCAGCTTGGAAGGGGCGGGGGGCTACACCTTC

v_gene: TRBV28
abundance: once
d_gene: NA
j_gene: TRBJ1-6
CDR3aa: CASSFDYSYNSPLHF
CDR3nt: TGTGCCAGCAGCTTCGACTACTCCTATAATTCACCCCTCCACTTT

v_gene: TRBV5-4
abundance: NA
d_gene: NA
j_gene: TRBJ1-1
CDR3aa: CASSLRANTEAFF
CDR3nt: TGTGCCAGCAGCTTGAGAGCGAACACTGAAGCTTTCTTT

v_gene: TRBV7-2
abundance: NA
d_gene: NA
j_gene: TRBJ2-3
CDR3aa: CASSPLTSTDTQYF
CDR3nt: TGTGCCAGCAGCCCGCTTACTAGCACAGATACGCAGTATTTT